The clone carrying this T cell receptor beta chain was detected only once. This record comes from a study of blood T cell repertoires in COVID-19. Study background: PBMCs, B-cell-depleted T cells, or T cells were the source of the cDNA or gDNA that made up the material.

How the authors handled the data: It was from reference gene primer amplification that nucleated cell counts were estimated. Repertoires were generated with immunoSEQ multiplex PCR, while TCRdb's copy carries only in-frame clones and drops some. V, J and clone size are taken as reported in that table, and D and trimming were inferred from the DNA itself. The data contain roughly 440,000 clones, about nine tenths of them singletons. The germline V gene encodes CDR1 LNHDA and CDR2 SQIVND (reference sequence). The CDR3 totals 16 residues. V gave up 6 bases and J gave up 5 bases; unmatched junction bases: 13.

The TCR was taken from a woman aged 45-65 years with COVID-19, enrolled during active disease. The chain joins TRBV19 to TRBJ2-5; 9 nucleotides line up with TRBD2. The sequencing input was peripheral blood. CDR3 amino acids: CASRGQAGGTGETQYF. CDR3 nucleotides: TGTGCCAGTAGGGGACAAGCGGGGGGCACGGGGGAGACCCAGTACTTC.